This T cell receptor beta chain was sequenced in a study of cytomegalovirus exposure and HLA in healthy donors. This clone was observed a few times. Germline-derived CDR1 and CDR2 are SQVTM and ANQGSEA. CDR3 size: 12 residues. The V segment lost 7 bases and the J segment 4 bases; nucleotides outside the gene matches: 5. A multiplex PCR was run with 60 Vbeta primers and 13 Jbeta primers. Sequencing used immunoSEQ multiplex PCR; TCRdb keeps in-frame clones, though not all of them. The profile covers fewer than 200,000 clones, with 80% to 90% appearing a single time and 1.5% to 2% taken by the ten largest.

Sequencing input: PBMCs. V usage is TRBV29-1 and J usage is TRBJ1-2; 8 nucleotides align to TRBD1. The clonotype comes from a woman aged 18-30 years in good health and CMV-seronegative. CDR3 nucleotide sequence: TGCAGCGGGGGACAGGCAGCCTATGGCTACACCTTC. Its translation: CSGGQAAYGYTF.